The 20 T cell receptor beta chains reported below all come from one sample, sequenced in a study of shared clonotypes between healthy human individuals. Clones were read by immunoSEQ multiplex PCR, and TCRdb kept only the in-frame ones, dropping some. This table has millions of clones, around 90% appearing once. Specimen: naive CD4+ T cells sorted from blood. This sample's subset: CD45RA+ positively selected. The source is a man aged 18 to 29 in good health.

The chain combines TRBV9 with TRBJ2-6; 7 nucleotides agree with TRBD1. The CDR3 has 17 residues. Trimming cost V 0 bases and J 2 bases; bases outside gene matches: 5. The germline V gene encodes CDR1 SGDLS and CDR2 YYNGEE. CDR3 protein: CASSVGQGWTGANVLTF. The CDR3, as DNA: TGTGCCAGCAGCGTAGGACAGGGATGGACTGGGGCCAACGTCCTGACTTTC.

This clone was seen just once. The chain couples TRBV5-1 to TRBJ2-1; no firm D call. Germline CDR1 and CDR2: SGHRS and YFSETQ. This CDR3 spans 15 amino acids. V lost 0 bases to trimming and J lost 3 bases, with 10 bases between them. CDR3 sequence: CASSLGVSVYNEQFF. The CDR3 region has the DNA TGCGCCAGCAGCTTGGGAGTTAGTGTCTACAATGAGCAGTTCTTC.

The chain links TRBV10-3 to TRBJ2-1; possible D gene TRBD1, 6 bases. The ends were cut back, 2 bases at V and 7 bases at J, with 12 bases in the middle. In germline, CDR1 is ENHRY, CDR2 SYGVKD. There are 14 residues in the CDR3. This chain's CDR3 is CAISEDRIGNEQFF. Here the CDR3 DNA reads TGTGCCATCAGTGAGGACAGGATTGGGAATGAGCAGTTCTTC.

V and J are TRBV11-2 and TRBJ2-3, with TRBD2 matching over 8 bases. Germline V gene data show CDR1 as SGHAT and CDR2 as FQNNGV. V shed 0 bases and J 4 bases; nucleotides not matched to a gene: 6. CDR3 length equals 16 residues. The CDR3 loop reads CASSLEGRREADTQYF. The CDR3 nucleotides are TGTGCCAGCAGCTTAGAGGGACGGCGGGAGGCAGATACGCAGTATTTT.

This chain links TRBV9 with TRBJ1-3; D gene uncertain. There are 16 residues in the CDR3. Germline assignment: CDR1 SGDLS and CDR2 YYNGEE. Trimming left V 3 bases short and J 0 bases short, with 13 bases between. The CDR3 DNA sequence: TGTGCCAGCAGCGCACAAGGTAGAAGCTCTGGAAACACCATATATTTT. Its translation is CASSAQGRSSGNTIYF.

The gene calls are TRBV6-4 and TRBJ2-2; 7 positions agree with TRBD1. The CDR3 is 13 amino acids. Trimming took 6 bases from V and 6 from J; bases not matched to a gene: 4. Germline lookup yields CDR1 MRHNA and CDR2 SNTAGT. CDR3 sequence: CASSDRVAGELFF. DNA of the CDR3: TGTGCCAGCAGCGACAGGGTAGCCGGGGAGCTGTTTTTT.

This chain links TRBV6-1 with TRBJ1-4; D remains ambiguous. V was clipped by 4 bases and J by 7 bases, with 4 bases between them. Looked up from germline, CDR1 is MNHNS and CDR2 is SASEGT. There are 11 residues in the CDR3. The CDR3 here is CASSAAEKLFF. The CDR3 DNA is TGTGCCAGCAGTGCGGCTGAAAAACTGTTTTTT.

The chain is built from TRBV7-9 and TRBJ2-5; 8 nucleotides match TRBD1. V was clipped by 2 bases and J by 1 base; unmatched bases: 3. The CDR3 is made up of 15 amino acids. CDR1 is SEHNR, CDR2 FQNEAQ, per germline (reference sequence). The CDR3 sequence is CASSLPQGAQETQYF. The CDR3 coding sequence is TGTGCCAGCAGCTTACCCCAGGGGGCCCAAGAGACCCAGTACTTC.

This sequence joins TRBV6-5 and TRBJ1-5, with 7 nucleotides matching TRBD1. V gave up 6 bases and J gave up 6 bases; unmatched junction bases: 8. CDR1 and CDR2 from the germline V gene are MNHEY and SVGAGI. The CDR3 length is 14 residues. CDR3 in DNA: TGTGCCAGCAGACATACAGGGGTTGCTCAGCCCCAGCATTTT. Translating it yields CASRHTGVAQPQHF.

This CDR3 is CSTGAYQETQYF. The CDR3 DNA reads TGCAGCACCGGAGCGTACCAAGAGACCCAGTACTTC. The chain combines TRBV29-1 with TRBJ2-5; D gene uncertain. The CDR3 spans 12 residues. Germline V gives CDR1 SQVTM, CDR2 ANQGSEA. The ends were cut back, 8 bases at V and 0 bases at J, with 10 bases in the middle.

The gene calls are TRBV4-2 and TRBJ2-2, with D tentatively TRBD1 (7 bases). V was pared by 4 bases and J by 4 bases, with 10 bases between. Per the germline V gene, CDR1 is LGHNA and CDR2 is YNFKEQ. The CDR3 is made up of 14 amino acids. The CDR3 DNA reads TGTGCCAGCAGCCTTCAGGGGGGCACCGGGGAGCTGTTTTTT. It encodes CASSLQGGTGELFF.

For this clone: The junction departs from the called germline gene at one end, perhaps through a read error. The chain employs TRBV19 and TRBJ1-2; D is possibly TRBD1 (5 bases). This CDR3 region has 15 residues. The germline CDR1 and CDR2 sequences are LNHDA and SQIVND (reference sequence). DNA for the CDR3: TGTGCCAGTAGTCCACAGGAACTCGGGAACTATGGCTGCACCTTC. Its translation: CASSPQELGNYGCTF.

Turning to this clone: Other DNA sequences in this sample translate to the same CDR3. The V gene is TRBV5-4, the J gene TRBJ2-7; D is unresolved. Germline V gene sequence: CDR1 SGHNT, CDR2 YYREEE (reference sequence). Trimming took 0 bases from V and 2 from J, leaving 6 bases between them. The CDR3 is 13 amino acids. The CDR3 protein is CASSLVGTYEQYF. CDR3 DNA sequence: TGTGCCAGCAGCTTGGTCGGCACCTACGAGCAGTACTTC.

This chain uses TRBV15 with TRBJ2-3, with D hard to call. V was trimmed by 3 bases and J by 4 bases, leaving 11 bases between them. Germline V gene sequence: CDR1 LNHNV, CDR2 YYDKDF (reference sequence). This CDR3 contains 14 residues. CDR3: CATSRANAADTQYF. DNA of the CDR3: TGTGCCACCAGCAGGGCGAACGCCGCAGATACGCAGTATTTT.

This chain joins TRBV7-2 and TRBJ2-1, with a tentative D call TRBD2 (6 bases). CDR3 length: 15 residues. V was cut by 5 bases and J by 8 bases, with 19 bases left in between. Per germline, CDR1 SGHTA and CDR2 FQGNSA. CDR3: CASSKNGTPSDEQFF. The CDR3 coding sequence is TGTGCCAGCAGCAAAAACGGGACTCCTTCTGATGAGCAGTTCTTC.

V is TRBV18 and J is TRBJ2-7; no definite D call. V lost 8 bases to trimming and J lost 1 base, with 6 bases between them. The CDR3 length is 11 residues. Germline V CDR1 and CDR2: KGHSH, LQKENI. The CDR3 here is CASAESYEQYF. DNA for the CDR3: TGTGCCAGCGCAGAGTCCTACGAGCAGTACTTC.

This clone was picked up a small number of times. The V call is TRBV18, the J call TRBJ1-2; 8 bases map to TRBD1. V was clipped by 3 bases and J by 2 bases; unmatched bases: 5. Germline CDR1 is KGHSH and CDR2 is LQKENI. The CDR3 has 15 residues. CDR3 sequence reads: CASSPDRDQNYGYTF. The DNA for the CDR3 is TGTGCCAGCTCACCGGACAGGGATCAAAACTATGGCTACACCTTC.

This rearrangement joins TRBV5-1 to TRBJ2-1; 9 nucleotides agree with TRBD1. The CDR3 runs 14 residues. The V and J ends lost 6 bases and 7 bases, in that order; junction bases with no gene match: 8. Germline loops: CDR1 SGHRS, CDR2 YFSETQ. The CDR3 protein is CASTPGQGQNEQFF. The CDR3 DNA reads as TGCGCCAGCACCCCGGGACAGGGACAAAATGAGCAGTTCTTC.

J is TRBJ2-7 and V is TRBV11-3; 8 positions agree with TRBD2. After removal of 5 bases from V and 3 bases from J, the junction contained 3 bases not matched to a gene. The CDR3 is 13 residues long. Germline assignment: CDR1 SGHNT and CDR2 YENEEA. CDR3 amino acids: CASSREGVYEQYF. CDR3 sequence (DNA): TGTGCCAGCAGCCGGGAGGGGGTCTACGAGCAGTACTTC.

The V call is TRBV19, the J call TRBJ2-4; D is possibly TRBD1 (5 bases). The ends were cut back, 5 bases at V and 3 bases at J, with 17 bases in the middle. This CDR3 region has 16 residues. Germline CDR1 LNHDA, CDR2 SQIVND (reference sequence). For the CDR3, the DNA is TGTGCCAGTAGTCTCGACTCTCAGGGTAACAAAAACATTCAGTACTTC. It translates to CASSLDSQGNKNIQYF.